The 19 T cell receptor beta chains given below trace back to one sample, sequenced in a study of T cell repertoires in cytomegalovirus infection. These receptors have no identified antigens. TCRdb re-called the reads through MiXCR, storing one row per CDR3 protein. The sample has some 480,000 distinct CDR3 sequences; 30% to 35% are singletons. The sample in question was cultured PBMCs, obtained from culture after CMV antigen stimulation. Receptors were obtained from a human donor in good health (CMV status not recorded). Some clones in this sample may be carry-over from other donors' samples.

With respect to this clonotype: At one of its ends the junction is not consistent with the germline gene, which may arise from a read error. CDR3 protein: CASSPHWRPGPEAFF. As DNA, the CDR3 is TGTGCCAGCAGCCCACATTGGCGTCCAGGCCCTGAGGCTTTCTTT. J is TRBJ1-1 and V is TRBV7-2; D is undetermined. The length of the CDR3 is 15 residues. Germline-derived CDR1 and CDR2 are SGHTA and FQGNSA. The whole variable domain, remainder taken from reference TRBV7-2 and TRBJ1-1, is GAGVSQSPSNKVTEKGKDVELRCDPISGHTALYWYRQSLGQGLEFLIYFQGNSAPDKSGLPSDRFSAERTGGSVSTLTIQRTQQEDSAVYLCASSPHWRPGPEAFFGQGTRLTVV.

This clonotype has more than one count but fewer than ten. This chain joins TRBV7-2 and TRBJ2-1; D not resolved. The CDR3 is made up of 13 amino acids. The germline V gene encodes CDR1 SGHTA and CDR2 FQGNSA. V lost 1 base to trimming and J lost 9 bases, with 10 bases between them. The CDR3 loop reads CASSLDMGGEQFF. The CDR3 DNA reads as TGTGCCAGCAGCTTAGATATGGGCGGTGAGCAGTTCTTC.

The chain has TRBV6-1 and TRBJ2-2; D is unclear. The CDR3 contains 15 residues. The germline V gene has CDR1 MNHNS and CDR2 SASEGT. Trimming pared 4 bases from V and 5 bases from J, leaving 14 bases between. CDR3 sequence: CASSARAAATGELFF. The DNA of the CDR3 is TGTGCCAGCAGTGCCCGGGCTGCGGCGACCGGGGAGCTGTTTTTT.

This clonotype was picked up one time. This sequence joins TRBV12-3 or TRBV12-4 and TRBJ2-1; 9 nucleotides match TRBD2. CDR3 length equals 17 residues. V gave up 6 bases and J gave up 4 bases; unmatched junction bases: 13. The CDR3, as DNA: TGTGCCAGCAGCAGCCTTTCCTGGCTAGCGGGGTACAATGAGCAGTTCTTC. It specifies CASSSLSWLAGYNEQFF.

This clonotype was counted at least ten times. The V gene is TRBV7-2, the J gene TRBJ1-6, with D uncertain. This CDR3 comprises 13 residues. Germline-derived CDR1 and CDR2 are SGHTA and FQGNSA. The V gene lost 4 bases and the J gene lost 5 bases, with 6 bases spanning the gap. The CDR3 nucleotides are TGTGCCAGCAGCTACAGAAATAATTCACCCCTCCACTTT. Protein product: CASSYRNNSPLHF. The full variable domain, rest sourced from reference TRBV7-2 and TRBJ1-6, is GAGVSQSPSNKVTEKGKDVELRCDPISGHTALYWYRQSLGQGLEFLIYFQGNSAPDKSGLPSDRFSAERTGGSVSTLTIQRTQQEDSAVYLCASSYRNNSPLHFGNGTRLTVT.

This chain connects TRBV11-2 to TRBJ1-2, with a possible D match to TRBD1 (6 bases). The germline V gene has CDR1 SGHAT and CDR2 FQNNGV. The CDR3 is 15 residues long. Trimming stripped 5 bases from V and 4 bases from J, with 17 bases between. CDR3 sequence reads: CASSLDKGGGYGYTF. The CDR3 region has the DNA TGTGCCAGCAGCCTCGACAAGGGGGGAGGCTATGGCTACACCTTC.

The CDR3: CASSSLAGFYEQYF. In DNA, the CDR3 is TGTGCCAGCAGCAGTCTAGCGGGCTTCTACGAGCAGTACTTC. The chain is built from TRBV7-2 and TRBJ2-7; 8 positions agree with TRBD2. The CDR3 sequence is 14 residues long. V shed 5 bases and J 3 bases; nucleotides not matched to a gene: 6. Germline CDR1 reads SGHTA; CDR2 reads FQGNSA. Variable domain in full (rest from reference TRBV7-2 and TRBJ2-7): GAGVSQSPSNKVTEKGKDVELRCDPISGHTALYWYRQSLGQGLEFLIYFQGNSAPDKSGLPSDRFSAERTGGSVSTLTIQRTQQEDSAVYLCASSSLAGFYEQYFGPGTRLTVT.

This clonotype was found many times. The CDR3 DNA follows: TGTGCCAGCAGCTTAGGGCGAGGTCGCAATGAGCAGTTCTTC. Protein product: CASSLGRGRNEQFF. The rearrangement joins TRBV7-2 to TRBJ2-1; D remains unclear. Trimming took 1 base from V and 6 from J, leaving 10 bases between them. Germline V lookup: CDR1 SGHTA, CDR2 FQGNSA. The CDR3 is 14 residues long. Full variable domain (missing parts from reference TRBV7-2 and TRBJ2-1): GAGVSQSPSNKVTEKGKDVELRCDPISGHTALYWYRQSLGQGLEFLIYFQGNSAPDKSGLPSDRFSAERTGGSVSTLTIQRTQQEDSAVYLCASSLGRGRNEQFFGPGTRLTVL.

The sample holds one count of this clonotype. This chain joins TRBV27 and TRBJ2-3; tentatively, D is TRBD2 (5 bases). Trimming cost V 3 bases and J 1 base, with 11 bases left between them. The CDR3 runs 15 residues. CDR1 is MNHEY and CDR2 is SMNVEV in the germline V gene (reference sequence). The CDR3 spells CASSFYGSGTDTQYF. The CDR3 nucleotides are TGTGCCAGCAGTTTTTATGGGAGCGGCACAGATACGCAGTATTTT.

The V call is TRBV4-3, the J call TRBJ2-5; TRBD2 matches 10 bases. Trimming removed 4 bases from V and 5 bases from J; junction bases left unmatched: 7. Germline assignment: CDR1 LGHNA and CDR2 YSLEER. The CDR3 length is 15 residues. CDR3: CASSPLQREGETQYF. The CDR3 bases are TGCGCCAGCAGCCCACTCCAGCGGGAGGGGGAGACCCAGTACTTC.

V gene TRBV27 combines with J gene TRBJ1-5; D is undetermined. The CDR3 is made up of 13 amino acids. The germline CDR1 and CDR2 sequences are MNHEY and SMNVEV (reference sequence). Trimming stripped 8 bases from V and 2 bases from J, with 10 bases between. CDR3 sequence reads: CASLLGGNQPQHF. CDR3 sequence (DNA): TGTGCCAGCCTTTTGGGTGGCAATCAGCCCCAGCATTTT.

The sample holds one count of this clonotype. This chain uses TRBV7-3 with TRBJ2-7; 9 nucleotides agree with TRBD2. This CDR3 region has 18 residues. Germline values: CDR1 SGHTA, CDR2 FQGTGA. V lost 5 bases to trimming and J lost 2 bases; unmatched junction nucleotides: 16. CDR3 in DNA: TGTGCCAGCAGCGCTCGAAGAGGTTCGGGACTAGCTCCCTACGAGCAGTACTTC. Encoded protein: CASSARRGSGLAPYEQYF.

This clonotype has more than one count but fewer than ten. CDR3 nucleotide sequence: TGTGCCAGCAGCCCCGTAGCGGCCTTTAACAATGAGCAGTTCTTC. It translates to CASSPVAAFNNEQFF. This rearrangement joins TRBV7-6 to TRBJ2-1; tentatively, D is TRBD2 (6 bases). The CDR3 loop spans 15 amino acids. Germline-derived CDR1 and CDR2 are SGHVS and FNYEAQ. The V and J ends lost 5 bases and 5 bases respectively, with 16 bases between them. The full variable domain, its missing parts supplied by reference TRBV7-6 and TRBJ2-1, is GAGVSQSPRYKVTKRGQDVALRCDPISGHVSLYWYRQALGQGPEFLTYFNYEAQQDKSGLPNDRFSAERPEGSISTLTIQRTEQRDSAMYRCASSPVAAFNNEQFFGPGTRLTVL.

This clonotype was counted ten times or more. The chain couples TRBV4-3 to TRBJ1-6; TRBD1 agrees at 7 bases. The CDR3 is 17 amino acids. Per germline, CDR1 LGHNA and CDR2 YSLEER. With V trimmed by 0 bases and J by 5 bases, 7 bases remained unmatched. CDR3 nucleotides: TGCGCCAGCAGCCAAGACTCCTCGGGACAGAATAATTCACCCCTCCACTTT. This codes for CASSQDSSGQNNSPLHF.

This clonotype has a handful of counts. This chain uses TRBV12-3 or TRBV12-4 with TRBJ2-7; perhaps TRBD2 as D (6 bases). This CDR3 comprises 15 residues. V lost 8 bases to trimming and J lost 3 bases, with 20 bases between them. The CDR3 region is CASVPSGRTHYEQYF. CDR3 sequence (DNA): TGTGCCAGCGTCCCAAGCGGGCGGACCCACTACGAGCAGTACTTC.

This clonotype has only a few counts. This chain connects TRBV7-2 to TRBJ2-7; perhaps TRBD1 as D (5 bases). Trimming removed 4 bases at V and 7 bases at J, with 11 bases between. In germline, CDR1 is SGHTA, CDR2 FQGNSA. The CDR3 extends over 12 amino acids. The CDR3 loop is CASSSNRGEQYF. The CDR3 DNA follows: TGTGCCAGCAGCTCCAATAGGGGAGAGCAGTACTTC.

The table lists this clonotype with many counts. The J gene is TRBJ2-3, the V gene TRBV7-8, with 12 bases fitting TRBD2. J was trimmed by 0 bases and V by 5 bases; bases with no gene match: 15. The germline gives CDR1 SGHVS, CDR2 FQNEAQ. CDR3 length: 20 residues. The CDR3 region has the DNA TGTGCCAGCAGCCAATTCACTCCGGGACTAGCGGGTACTAGCACAGATACGCAGTATTTT. As protein: CASSQFTPGLAGTSTDTQYF.

The chain has TRBV12-5 and TRBJ2-3; 7 positions match TRBD1. Per germline, CDR1 LGHNT and CDR2 FRNRAP. V shed 4 bases, J shed 1 base, and the junction held 8 bases outside the gene matches. CDR3 size: 16 residues. The CDR3 coding sequence is TGTGCTAGTGGTTCCCTGGACAGGACCGGCACAGATACGCAGTATTTT. Amino acids: CASGSLDRTGTDTQYF.

This clonotype has more than one count but fewer than ten. This chain links TRBV2 with TRBJ2-1; D is ambiguous. CDR1 and CDR2 from the germline V gene are SNHLY and FYNNEI. The V end was cut by 6 bases, the J end by 0 bases, with 9 bases between. This CDR3 has 14 residues. CDR3: CASRQASSYNEQFF. The CDR3 region has the DNA TGTGCCAGCAGGCAAGCGAGCTCCTACAATGAGCAGTTCTTC.